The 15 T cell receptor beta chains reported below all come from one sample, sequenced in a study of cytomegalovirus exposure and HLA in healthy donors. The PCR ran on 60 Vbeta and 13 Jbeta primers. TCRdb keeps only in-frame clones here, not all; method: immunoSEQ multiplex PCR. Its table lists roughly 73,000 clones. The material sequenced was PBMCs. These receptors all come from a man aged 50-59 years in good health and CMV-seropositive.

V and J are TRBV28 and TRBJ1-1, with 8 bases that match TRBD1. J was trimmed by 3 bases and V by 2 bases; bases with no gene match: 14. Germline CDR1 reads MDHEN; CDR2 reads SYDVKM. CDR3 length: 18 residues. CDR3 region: CASSLTPGQGGEDTEAFF. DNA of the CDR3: TGTGCCAGCAGTTTAACCCCCGGACAGGGCGGGGAGGACACTGAAGCTTTCTTT.

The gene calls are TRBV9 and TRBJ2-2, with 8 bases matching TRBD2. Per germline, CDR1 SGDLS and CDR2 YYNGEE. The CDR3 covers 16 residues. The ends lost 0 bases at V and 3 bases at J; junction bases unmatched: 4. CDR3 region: CASSVATGGDTGELFF. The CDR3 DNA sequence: TGTGCCAGCAGCGTAGCTACGGGGGGGGACACCGGGGAGCTGTTTTTT.

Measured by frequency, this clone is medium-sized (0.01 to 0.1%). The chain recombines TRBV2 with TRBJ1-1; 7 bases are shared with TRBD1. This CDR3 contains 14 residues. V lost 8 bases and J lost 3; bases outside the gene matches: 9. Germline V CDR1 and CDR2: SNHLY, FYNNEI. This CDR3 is CASARDRRDTEAFF. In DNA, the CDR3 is TGTGCCAGCGCGAGGGACAGACGGGACACTGAAGCTTTCTTT.

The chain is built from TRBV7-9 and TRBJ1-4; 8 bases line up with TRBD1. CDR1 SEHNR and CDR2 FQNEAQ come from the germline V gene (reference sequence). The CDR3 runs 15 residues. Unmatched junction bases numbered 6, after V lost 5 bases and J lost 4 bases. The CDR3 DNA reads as TGTGCCAGCAGCCGAGAGGGACAGGATAATGAAAAACTGTTTTTT. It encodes CASSREGQDNEKLFF.

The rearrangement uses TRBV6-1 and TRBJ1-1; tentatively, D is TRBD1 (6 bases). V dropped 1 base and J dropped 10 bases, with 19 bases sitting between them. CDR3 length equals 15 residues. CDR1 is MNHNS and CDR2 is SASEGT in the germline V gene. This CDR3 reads CASSEGGTLRKGAFF. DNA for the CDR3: TGTGCCAGCAGTGAAGGGGGGACACTCCGGAAGGGAGCTTTCTTT.

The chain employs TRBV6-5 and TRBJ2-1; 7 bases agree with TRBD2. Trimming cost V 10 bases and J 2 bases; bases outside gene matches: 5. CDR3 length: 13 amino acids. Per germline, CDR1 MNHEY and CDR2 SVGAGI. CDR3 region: CATAGVPYNEQFF. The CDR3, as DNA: TGTGCCACCGCGGGAGTCCCCTACAATGAGCAGTTCTTC.

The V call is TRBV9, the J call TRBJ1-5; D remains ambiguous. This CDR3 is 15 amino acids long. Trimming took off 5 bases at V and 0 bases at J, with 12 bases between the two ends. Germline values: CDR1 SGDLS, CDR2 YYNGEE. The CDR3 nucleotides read TGTGCCAGCAGTATCGGGAGCTATAGCAATCAGCCCCAGCATTTT. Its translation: CASSIGSYSNQPQHF.

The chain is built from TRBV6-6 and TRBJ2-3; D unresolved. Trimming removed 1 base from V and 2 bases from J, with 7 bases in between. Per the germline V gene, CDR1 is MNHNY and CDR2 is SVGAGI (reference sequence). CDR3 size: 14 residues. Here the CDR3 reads CASSYLAFTDTQYF. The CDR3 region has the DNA TGTGCCAGCAGTTACTTGGCTTTCACAGATACGCAGTATTTT.

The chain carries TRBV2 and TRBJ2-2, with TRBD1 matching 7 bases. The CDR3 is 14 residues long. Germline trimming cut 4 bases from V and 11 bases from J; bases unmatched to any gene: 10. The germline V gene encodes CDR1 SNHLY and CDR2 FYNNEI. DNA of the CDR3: TGTGCCAGCAGTGGAGGACAGGTGAATGGAGAGCTGTTTTTT. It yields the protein CASSGGQVNGELFF.

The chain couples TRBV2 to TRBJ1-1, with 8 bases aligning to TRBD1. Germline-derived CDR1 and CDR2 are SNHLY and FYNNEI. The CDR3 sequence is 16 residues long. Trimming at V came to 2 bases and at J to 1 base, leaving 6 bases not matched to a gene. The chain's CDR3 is CASSEWTGTGNTEAFF. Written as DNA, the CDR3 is TGTGCCAGCAGTGAATGGACAGGGACAGGGAACACTGAAGCTTTCTTT.

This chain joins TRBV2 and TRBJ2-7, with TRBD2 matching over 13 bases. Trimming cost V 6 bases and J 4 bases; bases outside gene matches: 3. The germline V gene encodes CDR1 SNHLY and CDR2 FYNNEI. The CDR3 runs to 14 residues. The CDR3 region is CASSTSGRGYEQYF. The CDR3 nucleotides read TGTGCCAGCAGCACTAGCGGGAGGGGATACGAGCAGTACTTC.

The CDR3 reads CASSPTGTLGNEQFF. CDR3 DNA: TGTGCCAGCAGTCCGACAGGGACCTTAGGGAATGAGCAGTTCTTC. V gene TRBV28 combines with J gene TRBJ2-1, with TRBD1 identical over 7 bases. This CDR3 region has 15 residues. V lost 5 bases and J lost 7; bases outside the gene matches: 11. Per the germline V gene, CDR1 is MDHEN and CDR2 is SYDVKM.

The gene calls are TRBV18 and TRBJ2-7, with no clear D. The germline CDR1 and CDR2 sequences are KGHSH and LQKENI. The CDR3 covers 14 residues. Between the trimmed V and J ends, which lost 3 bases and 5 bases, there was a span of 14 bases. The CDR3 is CASSPSFDTHEQYF. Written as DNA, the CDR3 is TGTGCCAGCTCACCTAGTTTTGACACCCACGAGCAGTACTTC.

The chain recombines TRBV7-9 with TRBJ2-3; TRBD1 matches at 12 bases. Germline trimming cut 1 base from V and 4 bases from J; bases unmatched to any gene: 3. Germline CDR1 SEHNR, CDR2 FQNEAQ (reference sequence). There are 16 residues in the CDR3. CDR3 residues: CASSLVGTGGADTQYF. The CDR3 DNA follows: TGTGCCAGCAGCTTAGTAGGGACAGGGGGCGCAGATACGCAGTATTTT.

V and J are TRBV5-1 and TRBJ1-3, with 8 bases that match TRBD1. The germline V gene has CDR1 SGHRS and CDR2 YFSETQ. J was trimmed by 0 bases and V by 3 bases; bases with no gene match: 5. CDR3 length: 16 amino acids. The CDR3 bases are TGCGCCAGCAGCTACCTACAGGGGGACTCTGGAAACACCATATATTTT. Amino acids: CASSYLQGDSGNTIYF.